The clone carrying this T cell receptor beta chain was picked up many times. A second 7 to 11 cycle PCR used barcoded and J-beta primers. TCRdb analysed the 5' RACE reads with MiXCR anew, one entry per CDR3 protein. The sample includes fewer than 2,000,000 distinct CDR3 sequences, about two fifths seen only once; the top ten take under 25%. This entry belongs to a study of blood T cells in healthy people across ages. With V trimmed by 7 bases and J by 4 bases, 8 bases remained unmatched. This CDR3 contains 13 residues. Per the germline V gene, CDR1 is SQVTM and CDR2 is ANQGSEA. The receptor was derived from a human donor in good health. The sample comprised blood. The chain employs TRBV29-1 and TRBJ2-5, with TRBD2 matching over 8 bases. CDR3: CSAPVGLGETQYF. In nucleotides, the CDR3 is TGCAGCGCCCCCGTGGGACTAGGAGAGACCCAGTACTTC.